What follows are 7 T cell receptor beta chains derived from one specimen sequenced in a study of early T cells in non-severe SARS-CoV-2 infection. TCRdb re-analysed the 5' RACE reads in MiXCR, keeping a single row per CDR3 protein. Counted here are around 62,000 distinct CDR3 sequences, over 4.5% occurring once; the ten biggest clones make up 4% to 5%. The sample comprised whole blood. The receptors derive from an adult who was a healthcare worker with PCR-confirmed SARS-CoV-2 infection or an uninfected control (not recorded which).

This clonotype was observed at least ten times. This chain uses TRBV20-1 with TRBJ1-1; 8 bases match TRBD1. The CDR3 covers 16 residues. Germline V gene data show CDR1 as DFQATT and CDR2 as SNEGSKA (reference sequence). Trimming removed 3 bases from V and 3 bases from J; junction bases left unmatched: 12. CDR3 sequence: CSASETQGAWDTEAFF. The CDR3 coding sequence is TGCAGTGCTAGTGAAACGCAGGGGGCGTGGGACACTGAAGCTTTCTTT.

Of note for this clonotype: A much larger clone differs by one base, so this may be a read error. This is likely a read error, given that the CDR3 carries no conserved phenylalanine or tryptophan at its end. V and J are TRBV2 and TRBJ1-1; no definite D call. The CDR3 consists of 12 residues. V lost 7 bases and J lost 5, with 11 bases in between. Germline lookup yields CDR1 SNHLY and CDR2 FYNNEI. The CDR3 region has the DNA TGTGCCAGCACGGATGACAAAACTGAAGCTTTCCTT. It translates to CASTDDKTEAFL.

This clonotype was seen many times. The rearrangement links TRBV3-1 to TRBJ2-7, with D hard to call. V was cut by 4 bases and J by 0 bases, with 10 bases left in between. This CDR3 is built from 14 residues. Looked up from germline, CDR1 is LGHDT and CDR2 is YNNKEL (reference sequence). The CDR3: CASSRISHSYEQYF. The CDR3 coding sequence is TGTGCCAGCAGCCGAATCTCCCACTCCTACGAGCAGTACTTC.

Ten or more counts support this clonotype. V usage is TRBV10-3 and J usage is TRBJ1-2, with 8 bases aligning to TRBD1. The V segment lost 11 bases and the J segment 2 bases; nucleotides outside the gene matches: 13. Germline V gene lookup returns CDR1 ENHRY and CDR2 SYGVKD. CDR3 length: 15 residues. Here the CDR3 reads CASQGGQATNYGYTF. CDR3 bases: TGTGCCTCTCAAGGGGGACAGGCTACGAACTATGGCTACACCTTC.

Many counts were recorded for this clonotype. The chain employs TRBV29-1 and TRBJ2-1; 8 nucleotides align to TRBD2. This CDR3 spans 17 amino acids. Germline V gene data show CDR1 as SQVTM and CDR2 as ANQGSEA. Trimming removed 0 bases from V and 3 bases from J; junction bases left unmatched: 10. The CDR3 region has the DNA TGCAGCGTTGAAGATGATACTAGCGGAATTTTCTACAATGAGCAGTTCTTC. It specifies CSVEDDTSGIFYNEQFF.

In its sample, this clonotype was seen a few times. This rearrangement joins TRBV18 to TRBJ2-7; D remains unclear. CDR1 and CDR2 (germline): KGHSH, LQKENI. V lost 4 bases, J lost 1 base, and 14 bases lay in between. CDR3 size: 15 residues. The CDR3 protein is CASSHRRDKSYEQYF. The CDR3 DNA sequence: TGTGCCAGCTCACATCGGCGAGACAAATCCTACGAGCAGTACTTC.

This clonotype has ten or more counts. This chain uses TRBV27 with TRBJ2-2; D not resolved. The germline V and J ends were trimmed by 5 bases and 0 bases, with 10 bases remaining between them. Germline V gene sequence: CDR1 MNHEY, CDR2 SMNVEV (reference sequence). CDR3 size: 15 residues. CDR3: CASSTNRANTGELFF. The CDR3 DNA is TGTGCCAGCAGTACCAACAGAGCGAACACCGGGGAGCTGTTTTTT.